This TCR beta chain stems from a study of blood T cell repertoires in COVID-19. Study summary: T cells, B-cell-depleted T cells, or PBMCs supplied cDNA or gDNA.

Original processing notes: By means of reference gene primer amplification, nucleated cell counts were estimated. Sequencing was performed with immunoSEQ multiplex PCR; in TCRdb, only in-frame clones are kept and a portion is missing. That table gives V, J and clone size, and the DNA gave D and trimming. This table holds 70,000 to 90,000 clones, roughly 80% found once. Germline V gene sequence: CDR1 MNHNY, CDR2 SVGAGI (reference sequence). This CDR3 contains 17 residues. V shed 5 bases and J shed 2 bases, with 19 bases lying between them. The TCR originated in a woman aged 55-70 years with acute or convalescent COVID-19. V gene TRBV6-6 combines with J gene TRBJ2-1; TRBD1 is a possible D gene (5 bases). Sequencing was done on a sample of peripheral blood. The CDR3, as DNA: TGTGCCAGCAGTCCCAACCAGGGTATCAGGCCCTACAATGAGCAGTTCTTC. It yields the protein CASSPNQGIRPYNEQFF.